The 25 T cell receptor beta chains below come from one sample, sequenced in a study of T cells in Graves' hyperthyroidism and ophthalmopathy (dated by TCRdb to between 2019 and 2020). The method was multiplex PCR. TCRdb records Illumina HiSeq 2000 as the sequencer. TCR beta CDR3 regions were amplified from RNA transcripts. A first-round RT-PCR of the TCR CDR3 used the HTBI primer set with the Qiagen OneStep RT-PCR kit. Starting from the raw public reads, TCRdb applied fastp trimming at Q25, assembled clones with MiXCR and retained in-frame beta chains. For every CDR3 protein sequence, its rows merge into one entry that carries the most common genes and DNA. Present in this sample are about 570,000 distinct CDR3 sequences, less than 15% of which were seen just once. The biggest ten clones account for over 11% of the sample. The sequencing sample was made of blood. These receptors all come from a woman in her forties with Graves' hyperthyroidism.

This clonotype was counted many times. The chain has TRBV5-5 and TRBJ2-3; D might be TRBD1 (5 bases). V was shortened by 4 bases and J by 3 bases, with 15 bases between the two germline ends. The CDR3 is made up of 15 amino acids. CDR1 and CDR2 (germline): SGHKS, YYEKEE (reference sequence). The CDR3 spells CASSKGVGGTDTQYF. DNA for the CDR3: TGTGCCAGCAGCAAAGGGGTGGGCGGTACAGATACGCAGTATTTT.

This clonotype was picked up many times. The V gene is TRBV5-5, the J gene TRBJ2-3; D possibly corresponds to TRBD2 (7 bases). Per germline, CDR1 SGHKS and CDR2 YYEKEE (reference sequence). V lost 4 bases and J lost 3, with 15 bases in between. This CDR3 has 15 residues. The CDR3 DNA reads TGTGCCAGCAGCCCACTGGGGGGGCTTACAGATACGCAGTATTTT. It codes for CASSPLGGLTDTQYF.

This clonotype appeared many times. This chain links TRBV27 with TRBJ2-1, with 10 bases that match TRBD2. Germline-derived CDR1 and CDR2 are MNHEY and SMNVEV (reference sequence). This CDR3 is built from 15 residues. J was trimmed by 7 bases and V by 6 bases; bases with no gene match: 9. The CDR3 DNA reads TGTGCCAGCAGACCAGCGGGAGGGCCCAGGAATGAGCAGTTCTTC. As protein: CASRPAGGPRNEQFF.

The chain combines TRBV6-1 with TRBJ2-7, with 8 bases fitting TRBD1. The ends lost 6 bases at V and 3 bases at J; junction bases unmatched: 7. CDR3 size: 14 residues. Germline V gene lookup returns CDR1 MNHNS and CDR2 SASEGT. The DNA for the CDR3 is TGTGCCAGCAGGGAGACCGGGACAGGCTACGAGCAGTACTTC. Its translation: CASRETGTGYEQYF.

This clonotype was counted ten times or more. The chain is built from TRBV9 and TRBJ2-5; 8 bases fit TRBD2. This CDR3 spans 16 amino acids. CDR1 SGDLS and CDR2 YYNGEE come from the germline V gene. V shed 0 bases and J 1 base; nucleotides not matched to a gene: 5. The CDR3 DNA follows: TGTGCCAGCAGCGTAGCGGGACTAGACACCCAAGAGACCCAGTACTTC. Translation gives CASSVAGLDTQETQYF.

This clonotype was picked up many times. V and J are TRBV11-2 and TRBJ2-1, with D uncertain. This CDR3 region has 16 residues. Per the germline V gene, CDR1 is SGHAT and CDR2 is FQNNGV. Trimming left V 0 bases short and J 5 bases short, with 14 bases between. The chain's CDR3 is CASSLDPAVVDNEQFF. Here the CDR3 DNA reads TGTGCCAGCAGCTTAGATCCCGCGGTGGTGGACAATGAGCAGTTCTTC.

This clonotype was found a few times. This chain links TRBV7-2 with TRBJ1-3; the D is unclear. Germline CDR1 and CDR2: SGHTA and FQGNSA. The CDR3 totals 15 residues. Trimming cost V 1 base and J 0 bases, with 7 bases left between them. The CDR3: CASSLGGYSGNTIYF. CDR3 DNA: TGTGCCAGCAGCTTAGGGGGTTACTCTGGAAACACCATATATTTT. Full variable domain (rest looked up from reference TRBV7-2 and TRBJ1-3): GAGVSQSPSNKVTEKGKDVELRCDPISGHTALYWYRQSLGQGLEFLIYFQGNSAPDKSGLPSDRFSAERTGGSVSTLTIQRTQQEDSAVYLCASSLGGYSGNTIYFGEGSWLTVV.

This clonotype came up many times. The rearrangement joins TRBV7-2 to TRBJ2-5; TRBD1 might be the D (6 bases). Trimming stripped 5 bases from V and 5 bases from J, with 9 bases between. Germline CDR1 is SGHTA and CDR2 is FQGNSA. This CDR3 contains 12 residues. For the CDR3, the DNA is TGTGCCAGCAGCCCCGACAGGGAGACCCAGTACTTC. Amino acid sequence: CASSPDRETQYF.

This sequence joins TRBV28 and TRBJ2-5; 11 bases match TRBD1. From germline, CDR1 is MDHEN and CDR2 SYDVKM. V lost 6 bases to trimming and J lost 5 bases; unmatched junction nucleotides: 5. This CDR3 is built from 14 residues. The chain's CDR3 is CASSRTGGAETQYF. CDR3 coding DNA: TGTGCCAGCAGCAGGACAGGGGGCGCGGAGACCCAGTACTTC.

Only a few counts were recorded for this clonotype. This rearrangement joins TRBV20-1 to TRBJ2-7; 10 positions agree with TRBD1. Germline V gene data show CDR1 as DFQATT and CDR2 as SNEGSKA (reference sequence). V shed 1 base and J 4 bases; nucleotides not matched to a gene: 1. The CDR3 contains 13 residues. The CDR3 loop reads CSARADRGYEQYF. As DNA, the CDR3 is TGCAGTGCTAGAGCGGACAGGGGGTACGAGCAGTACTTC.

Many counts were recorded for this clonotype. The chain has TRBV11-2 and TRBJ2-3; TRBD1 matches at 9 bases. The CDR3 sequence is 15 residues long. After removal of 3 bases from V and 8 bases from J, the junction contained 9 bases not matched to a gene. CDR1 SGHAT and CDR2 FQNNGV come from the germline V gene. CDR3 in amino acids: CASSFPDRGLATQYF. For the CDR3, the DNA is TGTGCCAGCAGCTTTCCTGACAGGGGGTTAGCTACGCAGTATTTT.

There are many counts of this clonotype. V usage is TRBV6-1 and J usage is TRBJ1-5, with 7 bases lining up with TRBD1. CDR1 and CDR2 (germline): MNHNS, SASEGT. Losses at the gene ends were 6 bases for V and 9 bases for J; bases not matched to a gene: 14. The CDR3 is made up of 15 amino acids. CDR3 in DNA: TGTGCCAGCAGAGCAGGGACAGTGCAATCATGGCCCCAGCATTTT. It specifies CASRAGTVQSWPQHF.

This clonotype occurred many times. The chain is built from TRBV3-1 and TRBJ2-7; D gene uncertain. The CDR3 runs 13 residues. V was clipped by 1 base and J by 6 bases, with 10 bases between them. Germline V lookup: CDR1 LGHDT, CDR2 YNNKEL (reference sequence). CDR3 sequence reads: CASSQGGRIEQYF. CDR3 DNA sequence: TGTGCCAGCAGCCAAGGAGGCAGAATCGAGCAGTACTTC.

V gene TRBV5-1 combines with J gene TRBJ2-1; 7 bases match TRBD2. Germline V gene sequence: CDR1 SGHRS, CDR2 YFSETQ. With V trimmed by 0 bases and J by 2 bases, 8 bases remained unmatched. The length of the CDR3 is 17 residues. In DNA, the CDR3 is TGCGCCAGCAGCTTGGAACGAGGCGGGAGAACCTACAATGAGCAGTTCTTC. This gives the protein CASSLERGGRTYNEQFF.

The chain links TRBV5-1 to TRBJ1-1; D gene uncertain. Germline assignment: CDR1 SGHRS and CDR2 YFSETQ. V was cut by 5 bases and J by 0 bases, with 11 bases left in between. CDR3 length: 14 residues. In DNA form, the CDR3 reads TGCGCCAGCAGTCATGACAACATGAACACTGAAGCTTTCTTT. This sequence encodes CASSHDNMNTEAFF.

V usage is TRBV9 and J usage is TRBJ2-3; 8 bases fit TRBD2. V trimming: 3 bases; J trimming: 2 bases; junction bases outside the gene matches: 5. Germline V gives CDR1 SGDLS, CDR2 YYNGEE. CDR3 length: 15 amino acids. CDR3 sequence (DNA): TGTGCCAGCAGCGGTAGCGGGACCCTCACAGATACGCAGTATTTT. The encoded protein is CASSGSGTLTDTQYF.

This clonotype was observed at least ten times. The chain joins TRBV28 to TRBJ1-2; D is possibly TRBD1 (6 bases). V lost 5 bases and J 4 bases, leaving 17 bases between the germline ends. The germline V gene encodes CDR1 MDHEN and CDR2 SYDVKM. The CDR3 spans 15 residues. CDR3 region: CASSQQGRKGYGYTF. The CDR3, as DNA: TGTGCCAGCAGTCAACAGGGAAGGAAGGGCTATGGCTACACCTTC.

At least ten counts were recorded for this clonotype. The chain carries TRBV5-1 and TRBJ1-4; no firm D call. V lost 0 bases, J lost 10 bases, and 13 bases lay in between. Germline lookup yields CDR1 SGHRS and CDR2 YFSETQ. This CDR3 has 14 residues. DNA of the CDR3: TGCGCCAGCAGCTTGGATAGGCCCGGAGGAAAACTGTTTTTT. Translating gives CASSLDRPGGKLFF.

At least ten counts were recorded for this clonotype. The chain joins TRBV29-1 to TRBJ1-1; D is perhaps TRBD1 (5 bases). V lost 3 bases and J lost 4, with 9 bases in between. CDR1 SQVTM and CDR2 ANQGSEA come from the germline V gene. This CDR3 contains 12 residues. CDR3 bases: TGCAGCGTTGAGAGAGGGACCACTGAAGCTTTCTTT. It encodes CSVERGTTEAFF.

This clonotype was seen many times. This chain uses TRBV15 with TRBJ2-3; D not resolved. This CDR3 spans 15 amino acids. Looked up from germline, CDR1 is LNHNV and CDR2 is YYDKDF (reference sequence). Trimming took 0 bases from V and 4 from J, leaving 11 bases between them. The CDR3 sequence: CATSRDSSTSDTQYF. CDR3 nucleotide sequence: TGTGCCACCAGCAGAGATAGTTCTACATCAGATACGCAGTATTTT.

Many counts were recorded for this clonotype. The chain couples TRBV20-1 to TRBJ2-2, with D perhaps TRBD1 (6 bases). In germline, CDR1 is DFQATT, CDR2 SNEGSKA (reference sequence). Trimming took off 2 bases at V and 7 bases at J, with 26 bases between the two ends. This CDR3 is built from 18 residues. Here the CDR3 DNA reads TGCAGTGCTAGAAAGATATGGGAAGACAGGCGGCTTGACGGGGAGCTGTTTTTT. Protein product: CSARKIWEDRRLDGELFF.

In its sample, this clonotype was seen many times. The chain recombines TRBV28 with TRBJ2-4; 10 positions match TRBD1. The CDR3 runs 15 residues. The ends lost 6 bases at V and 9 bases at J; junction bases unmatched: 11. CDR1 and CDR2 (germline): MDHEN, SYDVKM. The CDR3 coding sequence is TGTGCCAGCAGGGGGACGGGACAGGGGTTGAGCATTCAGTACTTC. Protein product: CASRGTGQGLSIQYF.

In this sample, this clonotype turned up many times. The chain combines TRBV6-1 with TRBJ1-1; D remains ambiguous. From germline, CDR1 is MNHNS and CDR2 SASEGT. CDR3 length equals 13 residues. Trimming took off 0 bases at V and 5 bases at J, with 7 bases between the two ends. The CDR3 protein is CASSEARGTEAFF. DNA for the CDR3: TGTGCCAGCAGTGAAGCTCGGGGTACTGAAGCTTTCTTT.

Ten or more counts support this clonotype. The chain is built from TRBV3-1 and TRBJ1-1; no definite D call. The CDR3 covers 12 residues. Per germline, CDR1 LGHDT and CDR2 YNNKEL (reference sequence). V lost 1 base, J lost 5 bases, and 5 bases lay in between. CDR3 sequence reads: CASSQVRTEAFF. CDR3 sequence (DNA): TGTGCCAGCAGCCAAGTCCGGACTGAAGCTTTCTTT.

Ten or more counts support this clonotype. The chain recombines TRBV5-5 with TRBJ1-5; weak D call: TRBD1 (5 bases). Trimming shortened V by 4 bases and J by 0 bases, and 14 bases separated the two germline ends. CDR1 and CDR2 from the germline V gene are SGHKS and YYEKEE (reference sequence). The CDR3 loop spans 16 amino acids. Here the CDR3 reads CASSPRADDSNQPQHF. The DNA of the CDR3 is TGTGCCAGCAGCCCCAGGGCAGACGATAGCAATCAGCCCCAGCATTTT. The full variable domain, rest sourced from reference TRBV5-5 and TRBJ1-5, is DAGVTQSPTHLIKTRGQQVTLRCSPISGHKSVSWYQQVLGQGPQFIFQYYEKEERGRGNFPDRFSARQFPNYSSELNVNALLLGDSALYLCASSPRADDSNQPQHFGDGTRLSIL.